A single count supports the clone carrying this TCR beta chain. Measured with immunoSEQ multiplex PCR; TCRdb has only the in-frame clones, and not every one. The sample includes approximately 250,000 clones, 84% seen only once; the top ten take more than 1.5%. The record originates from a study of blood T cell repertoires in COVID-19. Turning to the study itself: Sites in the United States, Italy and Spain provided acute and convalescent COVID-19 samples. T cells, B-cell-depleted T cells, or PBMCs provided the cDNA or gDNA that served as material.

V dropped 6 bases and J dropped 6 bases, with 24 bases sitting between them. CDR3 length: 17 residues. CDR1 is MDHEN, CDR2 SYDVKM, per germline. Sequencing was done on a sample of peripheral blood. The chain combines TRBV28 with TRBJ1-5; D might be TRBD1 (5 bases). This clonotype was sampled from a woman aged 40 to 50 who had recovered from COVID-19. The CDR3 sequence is CASSSPLAGGRGQPQHF. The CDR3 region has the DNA TGTGCCAGCAGCTCCCCTTTGGCGGGGGGTCGAGGTCAGCCCCAGCATTTT.